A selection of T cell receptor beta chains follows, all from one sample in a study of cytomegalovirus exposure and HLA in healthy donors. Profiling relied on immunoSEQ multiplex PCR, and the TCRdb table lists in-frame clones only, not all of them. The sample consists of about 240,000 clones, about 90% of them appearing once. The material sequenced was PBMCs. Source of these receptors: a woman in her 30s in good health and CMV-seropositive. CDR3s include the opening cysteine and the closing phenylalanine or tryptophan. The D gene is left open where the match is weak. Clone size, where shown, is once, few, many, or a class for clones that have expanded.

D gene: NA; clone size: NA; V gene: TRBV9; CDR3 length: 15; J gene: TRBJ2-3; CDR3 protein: CASSVAGGSTDTQYF; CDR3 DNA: TGTGCCAGCAGCGTTGCTGGCGGCAGCACAGATACGCAGTATTTT
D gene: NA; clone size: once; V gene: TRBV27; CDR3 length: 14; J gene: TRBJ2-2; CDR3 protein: CASSTERDTGELFF; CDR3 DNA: TGTGCCAGCAGCACCGAGCGAGACACCGGGGAGCTGTTTTTT
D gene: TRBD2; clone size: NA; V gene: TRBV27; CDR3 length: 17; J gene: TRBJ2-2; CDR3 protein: CASSYPIAGGVTGELFF; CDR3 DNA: TGTGCCAGCAGTTACCCCATAGCGGGAGGGGTTACCGGGGAGCTGTTTTTT
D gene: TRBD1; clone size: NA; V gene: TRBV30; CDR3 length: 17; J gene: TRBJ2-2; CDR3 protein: CAWSAPLQGTDTGELFF; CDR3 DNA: TGTGCCTGGAGCGCACCCTTACAGGGGACGGACACCGGGGAGCTGTTTTTT
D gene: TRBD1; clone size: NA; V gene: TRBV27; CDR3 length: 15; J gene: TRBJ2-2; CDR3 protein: CASSAGTGGTGELFF; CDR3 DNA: TGTGCCAGCAGTGCCGGGACAGGTGGAACCGGGGAGCTGTTTTTT
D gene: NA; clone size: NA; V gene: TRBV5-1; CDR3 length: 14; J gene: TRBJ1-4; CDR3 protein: CASSLQGGNEKLFF; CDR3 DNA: TGCGCCAGCAGCTTACAGGGTGGGAATGAAAAACTGTTTTTT
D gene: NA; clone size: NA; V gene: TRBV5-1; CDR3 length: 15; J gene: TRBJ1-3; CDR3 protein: CASSFDRRTGNTIYF; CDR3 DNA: TGCGCCAGCAGCTTTGACAGGCGTACTGGAAACACCATATATTTT
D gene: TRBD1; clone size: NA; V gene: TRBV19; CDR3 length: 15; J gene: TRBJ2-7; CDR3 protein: CASSEIGTGSSEQYF; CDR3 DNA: TGTGCCAGTAGTGAAATAGGGACAGGGAGCTCCGAGCAGTACTTC
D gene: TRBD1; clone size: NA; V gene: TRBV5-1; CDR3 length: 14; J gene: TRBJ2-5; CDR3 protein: CASQTRQGAETQYF; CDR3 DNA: TGCGCCAGCCAAACAAGACAGGGGGCAGAGACCCAGTACTTC
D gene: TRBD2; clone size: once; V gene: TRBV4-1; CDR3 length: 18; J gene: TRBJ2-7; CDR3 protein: CASSQEPPRLAGGYEQYF; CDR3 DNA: TGCGCCAGCAGCCAAGAGCCCCCCCGACTAGCGGGGGGCTACGAGCAGTACTTC
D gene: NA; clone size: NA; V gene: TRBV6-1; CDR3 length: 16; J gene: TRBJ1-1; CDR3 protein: CASSAGSGGLTTEAFF; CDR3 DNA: TGTGCCAGCAGTGCGGGCAGCGGGGGACTGACCACTGAAGCTTTCTTT
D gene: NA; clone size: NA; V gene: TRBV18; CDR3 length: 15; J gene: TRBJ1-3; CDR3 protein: CASSPPGTPGNTIYF; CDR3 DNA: TGTGCCAGCTCACCACCCGGGACACCTGGAAACACCATATATTTT
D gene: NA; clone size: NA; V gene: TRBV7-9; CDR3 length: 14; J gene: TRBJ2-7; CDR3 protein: CASSFAGFSYEQYF; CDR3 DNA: TGTGCCAGCAGCTTTGCAGGGTTCTCCTACGAGCAGTACTTC
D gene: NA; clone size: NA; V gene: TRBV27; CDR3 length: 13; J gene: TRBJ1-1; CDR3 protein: CASSRGHYTEAFF; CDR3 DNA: TGTGCCAGCAGCCGGGGACATTACACTGAAGCTTTCTTT
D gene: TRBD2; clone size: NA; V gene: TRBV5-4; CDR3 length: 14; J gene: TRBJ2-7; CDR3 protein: CASSRSGNWDEQYF; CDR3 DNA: TGTGCCAGCAGCCGCAGCGGGAATTGGGACGAGCAGTACTTC
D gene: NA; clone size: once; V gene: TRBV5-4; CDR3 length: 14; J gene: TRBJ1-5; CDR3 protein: CASSLEGASQPQHF; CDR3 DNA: TGTGCCAGCAGCTTGGAAGGGGCGAGTCAGCCCCAGCATTTT
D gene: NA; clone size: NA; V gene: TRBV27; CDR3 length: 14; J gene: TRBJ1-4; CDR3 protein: CASSLSGRPEKLFF; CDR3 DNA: TGTGCCAGCAGTTTATCGGGCAGGCCTGAAAAACTGTTTTTT
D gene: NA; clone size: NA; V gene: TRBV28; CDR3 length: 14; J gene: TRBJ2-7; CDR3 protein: CASRIGGNRYEQYF; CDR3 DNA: TGTGCCAGCAGAATTGGAGGGAACCGCTACGAGCAGTACTTC
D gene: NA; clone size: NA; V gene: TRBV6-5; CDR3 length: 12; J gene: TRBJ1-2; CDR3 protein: CASAELGYGYTF; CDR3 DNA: TGTGCCAGCGCGGAACTAGGCTATGGCTACACCTTC
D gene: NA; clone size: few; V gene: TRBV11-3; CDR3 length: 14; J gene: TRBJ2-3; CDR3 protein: CASSSDTRTDTQYF; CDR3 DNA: TGTGCCAGCAGCTCCGACACCCGCACAGATACGCAGTATTTT
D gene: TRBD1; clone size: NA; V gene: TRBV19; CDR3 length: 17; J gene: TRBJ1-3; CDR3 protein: CASSTVGQGTSGNTIYF; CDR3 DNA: TGTGCCAGTAGTACTGTGGGACAGGGGACCTCTGGAAACACCATATATTTT
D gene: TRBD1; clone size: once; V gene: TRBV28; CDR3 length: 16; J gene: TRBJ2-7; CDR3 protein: CASRNPGTGRAGEQYF; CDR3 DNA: TGTGCCAGCAGGAACCCCGGGACAGGGCGCGCTGGCGAGCAGTACTTC
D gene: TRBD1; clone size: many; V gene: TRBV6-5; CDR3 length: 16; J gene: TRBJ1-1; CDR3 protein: CASSYLGQGGNTEAFF; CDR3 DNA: TGTGCCAGCAGTTACTTGGGACAGGGAGGGAACACTGAAGCTTTCTTT
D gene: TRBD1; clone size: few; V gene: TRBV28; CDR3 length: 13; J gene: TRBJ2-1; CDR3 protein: CASSLDRVDEQFF; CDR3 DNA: TGTGCCAGCAGTTTGGACAGGGTGGATGAGCAGTTCTTC